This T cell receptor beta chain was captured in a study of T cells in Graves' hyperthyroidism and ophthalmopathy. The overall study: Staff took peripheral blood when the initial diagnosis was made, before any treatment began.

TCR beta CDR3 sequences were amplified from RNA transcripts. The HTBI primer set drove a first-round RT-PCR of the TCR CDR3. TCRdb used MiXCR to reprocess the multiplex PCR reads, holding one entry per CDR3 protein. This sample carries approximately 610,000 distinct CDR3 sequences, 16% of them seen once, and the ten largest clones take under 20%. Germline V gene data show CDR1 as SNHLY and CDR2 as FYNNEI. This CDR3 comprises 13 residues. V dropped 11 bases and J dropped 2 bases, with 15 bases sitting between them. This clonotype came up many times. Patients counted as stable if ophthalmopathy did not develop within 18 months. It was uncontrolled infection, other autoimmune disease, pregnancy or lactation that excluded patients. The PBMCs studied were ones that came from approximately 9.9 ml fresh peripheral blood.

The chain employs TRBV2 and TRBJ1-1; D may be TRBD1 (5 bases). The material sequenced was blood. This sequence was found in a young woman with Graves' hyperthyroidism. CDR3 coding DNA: TGTGCCGTTCCCCAGGGCGCAAACACTGAAGCTTTCTTT. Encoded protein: CAVPQGANTEAFF.